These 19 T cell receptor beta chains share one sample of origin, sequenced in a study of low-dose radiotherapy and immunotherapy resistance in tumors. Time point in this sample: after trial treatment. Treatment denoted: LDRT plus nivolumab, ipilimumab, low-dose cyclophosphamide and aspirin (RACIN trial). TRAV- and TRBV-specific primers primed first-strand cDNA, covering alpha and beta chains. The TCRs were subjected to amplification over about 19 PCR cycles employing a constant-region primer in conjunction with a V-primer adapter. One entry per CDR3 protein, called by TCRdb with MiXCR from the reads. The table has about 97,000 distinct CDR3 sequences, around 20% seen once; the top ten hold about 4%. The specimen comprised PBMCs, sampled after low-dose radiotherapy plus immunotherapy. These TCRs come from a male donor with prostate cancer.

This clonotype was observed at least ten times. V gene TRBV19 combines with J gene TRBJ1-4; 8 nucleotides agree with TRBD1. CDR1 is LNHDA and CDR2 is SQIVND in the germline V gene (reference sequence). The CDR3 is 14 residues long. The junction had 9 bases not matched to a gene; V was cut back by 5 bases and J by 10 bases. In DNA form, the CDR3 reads TGTGCCAGTAGTCTCCCCGGGACAGGCTCAAAACTGTTTTTT. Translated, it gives CASSLPGTGSKLFF.

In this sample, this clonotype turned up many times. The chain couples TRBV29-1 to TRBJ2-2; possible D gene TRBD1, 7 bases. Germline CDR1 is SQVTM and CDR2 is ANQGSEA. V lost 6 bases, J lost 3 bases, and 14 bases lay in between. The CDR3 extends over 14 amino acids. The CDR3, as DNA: TGCAGCGTGGCAACAGGGGAGGACACCGGGGAGCTGTTTTTT. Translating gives CSVATGEDTGELFF.

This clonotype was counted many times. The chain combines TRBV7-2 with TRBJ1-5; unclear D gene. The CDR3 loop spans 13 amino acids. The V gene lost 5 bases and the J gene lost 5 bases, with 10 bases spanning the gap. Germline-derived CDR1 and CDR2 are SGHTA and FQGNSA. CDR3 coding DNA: TGTGCCAGCAGCCAAGTCCGGGATCAGCCCCAGCATTTT. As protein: CASSQVRDQPQHF. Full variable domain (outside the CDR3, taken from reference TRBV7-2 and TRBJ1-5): GAGVSQSPSNKVTEKGKDVELRCDPISGHTALYWYRQSLGQGLEFLIYFQGNSAPDKSGLPSDRFSAERTGGSVSTLTIQRTQQEDSAVYLCASSQVRDQPQHFGDGTRLSIL.

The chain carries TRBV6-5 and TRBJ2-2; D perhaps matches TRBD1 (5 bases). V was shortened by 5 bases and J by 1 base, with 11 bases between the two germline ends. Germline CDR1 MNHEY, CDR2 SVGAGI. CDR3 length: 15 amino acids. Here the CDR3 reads CASSQPTGNTGELFF. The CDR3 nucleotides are TGTGCCAGCAGTCAACCTACAGGGAACACCGGGGAGCTGTTTTTT.

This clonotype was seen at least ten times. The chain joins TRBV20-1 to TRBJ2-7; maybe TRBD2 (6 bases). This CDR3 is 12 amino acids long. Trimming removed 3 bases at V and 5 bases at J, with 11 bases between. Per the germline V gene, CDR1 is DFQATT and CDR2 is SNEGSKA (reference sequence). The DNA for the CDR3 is TGCAGTGCTAGGGGGGGAACCCACGAGCAGTACTTC. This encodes CSARGGTHEQYF.

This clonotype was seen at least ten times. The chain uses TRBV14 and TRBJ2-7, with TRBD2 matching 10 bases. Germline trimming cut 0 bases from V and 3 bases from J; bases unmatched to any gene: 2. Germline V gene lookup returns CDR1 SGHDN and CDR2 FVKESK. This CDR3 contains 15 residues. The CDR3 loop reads CASSQELAGNYEQYF. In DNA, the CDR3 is TGTGCCAGCAGCCAAGAACTAGCGGGGAACTACGAGCAGTACTTC.

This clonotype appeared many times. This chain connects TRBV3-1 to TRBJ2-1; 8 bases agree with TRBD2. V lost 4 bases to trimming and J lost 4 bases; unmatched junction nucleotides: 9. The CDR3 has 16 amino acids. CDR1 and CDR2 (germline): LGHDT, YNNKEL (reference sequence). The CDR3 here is CASSPSGVAGYNEQFF. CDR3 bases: TGTGCCAGCAGCCCCTCGGGGGTAGCGGGATACAATGAGCAGTTCTTC.

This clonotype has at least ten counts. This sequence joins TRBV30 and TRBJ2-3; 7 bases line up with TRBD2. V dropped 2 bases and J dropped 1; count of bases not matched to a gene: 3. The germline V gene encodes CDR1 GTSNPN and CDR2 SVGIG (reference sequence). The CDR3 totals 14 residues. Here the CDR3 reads CAWSLAGGTDTQYF. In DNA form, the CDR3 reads TGTGCCTGGAGTTTGGCGGGGGGCACAGATACGCAGTATTTT. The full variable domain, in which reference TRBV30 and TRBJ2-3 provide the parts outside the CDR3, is SQTIHQWPATLVQPVGSPLSLECTVEGTSNPNLYWYRQAAGRGLQLLFYSVGIGQISSEVPQNLSASRPQDRQFILSSKKLLLSDSGFYLCAWSLAGGTDTQYFGPGTRLTVL.

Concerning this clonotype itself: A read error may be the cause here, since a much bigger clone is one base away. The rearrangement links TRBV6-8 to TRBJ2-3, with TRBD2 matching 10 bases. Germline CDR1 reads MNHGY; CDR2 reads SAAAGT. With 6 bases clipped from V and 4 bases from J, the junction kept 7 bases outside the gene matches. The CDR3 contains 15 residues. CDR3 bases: TGTGCCAGCAGAATTAGCGGGGGGATCTCAGATACGCAGTATTTT. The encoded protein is CASRISGGISDTQYF.

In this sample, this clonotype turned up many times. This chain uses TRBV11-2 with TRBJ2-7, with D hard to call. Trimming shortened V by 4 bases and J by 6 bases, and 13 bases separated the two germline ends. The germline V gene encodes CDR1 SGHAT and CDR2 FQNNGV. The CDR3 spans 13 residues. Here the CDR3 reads CASSSSSDSEQYF. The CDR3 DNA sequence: TGTGCCAGCAGCTCCTCCTCTGATAGCGAGCAGTACTTC.

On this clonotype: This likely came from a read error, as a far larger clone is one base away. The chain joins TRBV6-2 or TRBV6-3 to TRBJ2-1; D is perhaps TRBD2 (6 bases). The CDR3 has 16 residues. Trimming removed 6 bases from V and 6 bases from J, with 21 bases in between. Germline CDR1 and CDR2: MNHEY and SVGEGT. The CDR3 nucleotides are TGTGCCAGCAGCCAAGGGAGACTAGTCGGGACCAATGAGCAGTTCTTC. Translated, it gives CASSQGRLVGTNEQFF.

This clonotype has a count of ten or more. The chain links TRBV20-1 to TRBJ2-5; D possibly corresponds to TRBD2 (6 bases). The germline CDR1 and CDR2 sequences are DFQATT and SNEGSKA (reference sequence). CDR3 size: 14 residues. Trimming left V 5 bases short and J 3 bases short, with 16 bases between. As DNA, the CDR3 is TGCAGTGCTGAAGGGCGGTGGGGGGAAGAGACCCAGTACTTC. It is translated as CSAEGRWGEETQYF.

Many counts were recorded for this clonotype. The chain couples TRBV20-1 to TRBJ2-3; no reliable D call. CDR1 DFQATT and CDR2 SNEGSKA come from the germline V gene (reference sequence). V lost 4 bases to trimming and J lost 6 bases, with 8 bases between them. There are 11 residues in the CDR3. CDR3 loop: CSATEFDTQYF. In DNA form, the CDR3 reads TGCAGTGCTACCGAATTCGATACGCAGTATTTT.

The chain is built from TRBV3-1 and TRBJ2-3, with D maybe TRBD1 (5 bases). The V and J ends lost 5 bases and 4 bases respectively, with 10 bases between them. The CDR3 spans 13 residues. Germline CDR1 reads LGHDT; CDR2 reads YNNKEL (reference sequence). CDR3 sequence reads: CASSMQGSDTQYF. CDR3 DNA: TGTGCCAGCAGCATGCAGGGTTCAGATACGCAGTATTTT.

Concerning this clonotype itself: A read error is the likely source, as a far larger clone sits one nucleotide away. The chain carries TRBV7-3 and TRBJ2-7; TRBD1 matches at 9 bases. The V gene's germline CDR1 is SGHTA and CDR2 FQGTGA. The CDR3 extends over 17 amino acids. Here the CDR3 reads CVSSLAGPTGGTYEQYF. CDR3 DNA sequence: TGTGTCAGCAGCTTAGCTGGGCCGACAGGGGGAACCTACGAGCAGTACTTC.

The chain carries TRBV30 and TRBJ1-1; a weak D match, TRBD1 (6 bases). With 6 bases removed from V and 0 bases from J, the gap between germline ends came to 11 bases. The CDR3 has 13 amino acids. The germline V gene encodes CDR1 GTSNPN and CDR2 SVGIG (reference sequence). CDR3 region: CACSGHLNTEAFF. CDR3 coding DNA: TGTGCCTGCTCGGGACACCTGAACACTGAAGCTTTCTTT.

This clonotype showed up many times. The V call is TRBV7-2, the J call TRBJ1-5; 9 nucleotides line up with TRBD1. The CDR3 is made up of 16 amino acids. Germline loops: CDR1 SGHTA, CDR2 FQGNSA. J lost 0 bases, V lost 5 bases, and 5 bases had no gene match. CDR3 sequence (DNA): TGTGCCAGCAGCCACGGGACAGGGCTTAGCAATCAGCCCCAGCATTTT. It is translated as CASSHGTGLSNQPQHF.

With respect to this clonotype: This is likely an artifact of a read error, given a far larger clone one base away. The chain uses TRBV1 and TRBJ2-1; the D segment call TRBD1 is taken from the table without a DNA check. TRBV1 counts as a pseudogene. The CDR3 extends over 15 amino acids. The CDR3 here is CASSRDRVGDNEQFF. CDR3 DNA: TGCGCCAGCAGCCGAGACAGGGTGGGCGACAATGAGCAGTTCTTC.

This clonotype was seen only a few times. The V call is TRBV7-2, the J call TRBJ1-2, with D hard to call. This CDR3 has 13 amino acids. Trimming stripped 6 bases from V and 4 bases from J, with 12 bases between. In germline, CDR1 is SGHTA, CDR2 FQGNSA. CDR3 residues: CASSHGRSYGYTF. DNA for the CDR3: TGTGCCAGCAGTCACGGACGGAGCTATGGCTACACCTTC.